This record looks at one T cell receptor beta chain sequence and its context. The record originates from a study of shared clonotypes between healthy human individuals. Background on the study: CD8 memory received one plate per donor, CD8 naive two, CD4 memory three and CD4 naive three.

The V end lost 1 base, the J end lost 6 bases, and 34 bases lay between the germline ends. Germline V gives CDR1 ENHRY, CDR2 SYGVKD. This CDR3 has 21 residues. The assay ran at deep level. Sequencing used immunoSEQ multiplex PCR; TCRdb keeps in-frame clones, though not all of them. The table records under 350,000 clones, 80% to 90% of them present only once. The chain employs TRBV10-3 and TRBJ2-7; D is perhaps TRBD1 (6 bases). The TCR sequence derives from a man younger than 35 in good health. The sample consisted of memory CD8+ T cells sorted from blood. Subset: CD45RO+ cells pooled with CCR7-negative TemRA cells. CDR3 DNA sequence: TGTGCCATCAGTGAGTGGACACTCCTCCTATCAGGGGACACCCCAACCCCCGAGCAGTACTTC. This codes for CAISEWTLLLSGDTPTPEQYF.